This section outlines one T cell receptor (beta chain) sequence together with its context. There is no known antigen for this receptor. Base qualities are not recorded, but no much larger clone differs from it by a single base. Sample time point, as interpreted from the label and publication: 4 weeks on oral tofacitinib. This sample's treatment or condition label indicates: oral pan-JAK inhibitor, 5-10 mg twice daily. Peripheral blood and lesional scalp punch biopsies were obtained from patients with alopecia areata. After PBMCs were isolated by density centrifugation and stained for CD3, CD4 and CD8, a FACSAria was used to sort CD4+ and CD8+ T cells. V and J lose 2 bases and 0 bases, and a span of 11 bases separates them. From the cysteine up to the phenylalanine, the CDR3 has a length of 15 residues. The CDR3 DNA has 45 bases and is translated from base 1. CDR1 and CDR2 are read off the germline V gene as SGHTA and FQGNSA.

This specimen comes from a study of CD8+ T cells in alopecia areata (dated by TCRdb to the late 2010s). About the study as a whole: The treated patients, all with moderate-to-severe alopecia areata, were enrolled in an open-label pilot trial of oral tofacitinib given at 5 to 10 mg twice daily. Tofacitinib was given for 6 to 18 months, followed by 6 months of follow-up off drug to assess delayed response and recurrence. For the treated patients, the SALT score, which quantifies what percentage of scalp surface area is affected, served as the measure of disease severity. The study used high-throughput TCRbeta sequencing to examine T cell clonal expansion in alopecia areata, in both the C3H/HeJ mouse model and human patients. Human TCRbeta sequencing covered scalp tissue and sorted CD4+ and CD8+ peripheral blood T cells from patchy and totalis/universalis alopecia areata patients and healthy controls. Biopsies were taken from tofacitinib-treated patients at baseline and at 4 and 24 weeks of treatment, and a later scalp biopsy was taken in several of the tofacitinib-treated patients. Scalp clonality was compared among normal scalp (n=4), patchy alopecia areata scalp (n=8), and alopecia totalis/universalis scalp (n=8). RNA was extracted with the PAXgene miRNA kit for fixed scalp, the miRNeasy kit for PBMCs, and the RNeasy kit for mouse skin. TCRbeta CDR3 regions were amplified by immunoSEQ multiplex PCR with 35 Vbeta forward and 13 Jbeta reverse primers. Overall results and qualifications from the work: Shared TCR sequences between patients were less evident than in mice, which may be partly attributable to HLA diversity in the patient population. Unlike mouse skin, where gammadelta T cells dominate, normal human skin contains resident alphabeta T cells that get sequenced too, which complicates analysis of the scalp TCR repertoire. During tofacitinib treatment, many expanded lesional clones remained in scalp and blood, and this persistence may partly explain relapse after treatment is stopped. Scalp clonality and the number of expanded CD8+ clones among the top 100 scalp clones were significantly decreased by tofacitinib. Because the treated cohort was small and had only one nonresponder, larger studies are needed to examine links between baseline CD8+ expansion and response. Compared with normal scalp, lesional scalp had higher clonality and more expanded CD8+ clones, particularly in alopecia totalis/universalis, a pattern that suggests antigenic drive.

The library came from the immunoSEQ multiplex PCR assay. For TCR sequencing, RNA was extracted from every sample and reverse transcribed into cDNA to serve as template. SuperScript III was used to make first-strand cDNA, primed with a 2:1 mix of oligo-dT and random hexamers. A synthetic immune receptor repertoire was used to measure amplification bias, and any remaining bias was corrected computationally. From the authors' description of their analysis: Raw reads were preprocessed to remove errors, and CDR3 was defined by IMGT conventions from the conserved cysteine to phenylalanine. Clonality was computed by normalizing Shannon entropy by log2 of the number of productive unique TCRs and subtracting the result from 1. Scalp TCRbeta sequences were cross-referenced with sorted blood CD4 and CD8 repertoires so that the CD4 or CD8 identity of scalp clones could be inferred. Held by TCRdb, this immuneACCESS table contains in-frame sequences only and omits some clones. Under half of the omission traces to an unresolved V gene where checked; the cause of the rest is unknown. That table furnishes V, J and clone size, whereas the DNA furnished D and trimming. This sample holds some 99,000 clones; roughly two thirds were observed only once. The top ten clonotypes cover around 15% of the sample.

Sequenced material: CD8+ T cells sorted from blood, taken at week 4, from a patient treated with tofacitinib. This TCR derives from a human donor with alopecia areata. The sequence is built from TRBV7-2 and TRBJ2-7, and the D gene may be TRBD2, 6 bases matching. The nucleotide sequence is TGTGCCAGCAGCTTAAGTGGACTAACCTCCTACGAGCAGTACTTC. Its translation is CASSLSGLTSYEQYF.